The 7 T cell receptor beta chains below were found in one sample sequenced in a study of cytomegalovirus exposure and HLA in healthy donors (dated by TCRdb to the late 2010s). Library preparation was by the immunoSEQ multiplex PCR assay. TCRdb's version of the immuneACCESS table is confined to in-frame rearrangements and falls short of the full clone set. An unresolved V gene accounts for under half of the shortfall where checked; the remainder is of unknown origin. The sample includes about 340,000 clones, with approximately 90% observed a single time. The ten largest clones take up around 0.84% of the sample. The sample consisted of PBMCs. These receptors were collected from a woman between 18 and 29 years old in good health and CMV-seronegative.

The V gene is TRBV9, the J gene TRBJ2-6, with 10 bases lining up with TRBD1. There are 18 residues in the CDR3. Germline CDR1 is SGDLS and CDR2 is YYNGEE. The V gene end was trimmed by 3 bases and the J gene end by 4 bases; junction bases not matched to a gene: 10. The CDR3 loop reads CASSETTGGWSGANVLTF. The CDR3, as DNA: TGTGCCAGCAGCGAAACGACAGGGGGCTGGTCCGGGGCCAACGTCCTGACTTTC.

The chain is built from TRBV5-1 and TRBJ2-3; 8 bases line up with TRBD2. The germline V gene encodes CDR1 SGHRS and CDR2 YFSETQ. This CDR3 is built from 16 residues. V lost 3 bases and J lost 7; bases outside the gene matches: 13. CDR3 loop: CASSSPGSGNGNTQYF. In nucleotides, the CDR3 is TGCGCCAGCAGCTCGCCGGGTAGCGGGAATGGGAATACGCAGTATTTT.

V gene TRBV5-6 combines with J gene TRBJ2-1; TRBD2 agrees at 11 bases. This CDR3 has 17 residues. CDR1 SGHDT and CDR2 YYEEEE come from the germline V gene. V lost 5 bases and J lost 3; bases outside the gene matches: 10. The CDR3 DNA is TGTGCCAGCAGTGGCTTAGCGGGAGGGCCTGGCTACAATGAGCAGTTCTTC. Residues: CASSGLAGGPGYNEQFF.

The V gene is TRBV29-1, the J gene TRBJ2-5; D is uncertain. This CDR3 has 12 amino acids. Germline V lookup: CDR1 SQVTM, CDR2 ANQGSEA. Trimming removed 1 base from V and 5 bases from J, with 8 bases in between. The CDR3 spells CSVEVSSETQYF. The CDR3 region has the DNA TGCAGCGTTGAAGTTTCGAGTGAGACCCAGTACTTC. Using reference TRBV29-1 and TRBJ2-5 for the parts outside the CDR3, the full variable domain is SAVISQKPSRDICQRGTSLTIQCQVDSQVTMMFWYRQQPGQSLTLIATANQGSEATYESGFVIDKFPISRPNLTFSTLTVSNMSPEDSSIYLCSVEVSSETQYFGPGTRLLVL.

The chain is built from TRBV11-2 and TRBJ2-1; weak D call: TRBD2 (6 bases). This CDR3 has 15 residues. Germline V gene lookup returns CDR1 SGHAT and CDR2 FQNNGV. V was shortened by 0 bases and J by 9 bases, with 15 bases between the two germline ends. The CDR3 loop is CASSLELGGEGEQFF. CDR3 sequence (DNA): TGTGCCAGCAGCTTAGAATTGGGGGGAGAAGGTGAGCAGTTCTTC. Variable domain in full (rest from reference TRBV11-2 and TRBJ2-1): EAGVAQSPRYKIIEKRQSVAFWCNPISGHATLYWYQQILGQGPKLLIQFQNNGVVDDSQLPKDRFSAERLKGVDSTLKIQPAKLEDSAVYLCASSLELGGEGEQFFGPGTRLTVL.

V gene TRBV9 combines with J gene TRBJ2-1, with 14 nucleotides matching TRBD2. Germline loops: CDR1 SGDLS, CDR2 YYNGEE. V shed 4 bases and J 6 bases; nucleotides not matched to a gene: 3. The CDR3 totals 15 residues. CDR3 residues: CASSPGTSGSNEQFF. CDR3 nucleotide sequence: TGTGCCAGCAGCCCCGGGACTAGCGGGAGCAATGAGCAGTTCTTC.

Only one count was recorded for this clone. The V call is TRBV6-5, the J call TRBJ2-7; a possible D gene is TRBD2 (6 bases). Germline-derived CDR1 and CDR2 are MNHEY and SVGAGI. The CDR3 runs 14 residues. Trimming took off 8 bases at V and 6 bases at J, with 20 bases between the two ends. The CDR3 is CASRGLVGKGEQYF. CDR3 nucleotide sequence: TGTGCCAGCCGGGGGTTAGTAGGGAAGGGCGAGCAGTACTTC.